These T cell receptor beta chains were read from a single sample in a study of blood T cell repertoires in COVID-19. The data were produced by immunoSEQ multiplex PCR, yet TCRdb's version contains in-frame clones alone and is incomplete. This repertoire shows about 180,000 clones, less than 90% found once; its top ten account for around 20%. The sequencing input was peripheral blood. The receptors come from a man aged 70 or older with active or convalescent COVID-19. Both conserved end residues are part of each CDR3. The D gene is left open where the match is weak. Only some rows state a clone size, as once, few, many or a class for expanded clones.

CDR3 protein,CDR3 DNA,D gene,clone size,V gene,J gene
CASSLFGGMNTEAFF,TGCGCCAGCAGCTTGTTTGGAGGCATGAACACTGAAGCTTTCTTT,.,.,TRBV5-1,TRBJ1-1
CASSLAGGYTETQYF,TGTGCCAGCAGCTTAGCGGGAGGCTATACGGAGACCCAGTACTTC,.,once,TRBV7-9,TRBJ2-5
CASSPGGNRETQYF,TGCGCCAGCAGCCCCGGGGGAAACCGGGAGACCCAGTACTTC,.,.,TRBV4-3,TRBJ2-5
CASSRGGEGELFF,TGTGCCAGCAGCAGGGGTGGTGAAGGGGAGCTGTTTTTT,.,.,TRBV11-3,TRBJ2-2
CASSFGDRDYEKLFF,TGTGCCAGCAGCTTTGGGGACAGGGACTATGAAAAACTGTTTTTT,TRBD1,.,TRBV7-8,TRBJ1-4
CASSEVLAYEQYF,TGTGCCAGCAGTGAAGTTCTAGCTTACGAGCAGTACTTC,.,.,TRBV6-1,TRBJ2-7
CASSQGPWREQFF,TGCGCCAGCAGCCAAGGCCCATGGCGGGAGCAGTTCTTC,.,once,TRBV4-3,TRBJ2-1
CASSPPGTGEKLFF,TGTGCCAGCTCACCACCGGGGACAGGTGAAAAACTGTTTTTT,TRBD1,.,TRBV18,TRBJ1-4
CSASSRGGHEQYF,TGCAGTGCTAGTTCCAGGGGTGGGCACGAGCAGTACTTC,.,.,TRBV20-1,TRBJ2-7
CASSTNRGSGSGSWNEQFF,TGTGCCAGTAGTACAAACCGGGGGAGCGGGAGCGGTAGTTGGAATGAGCAGTTCTTC,TRBD2,.,TRBV19,TRBJ2-1
CASSTEQGPQETQYF,TGTGCCAGCAGCACTGAGCAGGGTCCCCAAGAGACCCAGTACTTC,.,.,TRBV6-2/TRBV6-3,TRBJ2-5
CASSIDRYSTEAFF,TGTGCCAGCAGCATCGACAGGTATTCCACTGAAGCTTTCTTT,.,.,TRBV11-1,TRBJ1-1
CATSRLPGRDGYTF,TGTGCCACCAGCAGGCTCCCTGGGAGGGATGGCTACACCTTC,.,.,TRBV15,TRBJ1-2
CASRLGGENTEAFF,TGTGCCAGCAGACTAGGGGGGGAGAACACTGAAGCTTTCTTT,.,.,TRBV7-2,TRBJ1-1
CASSLVGRRGNTIYF,TGTGCCAGCAGCTTAGTTGGAAGGAGGGGAAACACCATATATTTT,.,.,TRBV5-6,TRBJ1-3
CASSGISGGSYNEQFF,TGTGCCAGTAGTGGGATTAGCGGGGGTTCCTACAATGAGCAGTTCTTC,TRBD2,.,TRBV19,TRBJ2-1
CASGKGGTGRLGGNTIYF,TGTGCCAGCGGAAAGGGGGGGACAGGCCGTCTAGGTGGAAACACCATATATTTT,TRBD1,.,TRBV28,TRBJ1-3
CASSYSRSPLHF,TGTGCCAGCAGTTACTCGAGATCACCCCTCCACTTT,.,.,TRBV6-5,TRBJ1-6
CASSLRDRGKDTQYF,TGTGCCAGCAGCTTACGGGACAGGGGAAAAGATACGCAGTATTTT,TRBD1,few,TRBV7-9,TRBJ2-3
CASSYRGATEAFF,TGTGCCAGCAGTTACAGGGGTGCCACTGAAGCTTTCTTT,.,.,TRBV6-5,TRBJ1-1
CASSSPAGGSYEQYF,TGTGCCAGCAGCTCGCCTGCGGGGGGGTCCTACGAGCAGTACTTC,TRBD2,.,TRBV11-2,TRBJ2-7
CASSHGLAGYEQFF,TGCGCCAGCAGCCACGGACTAGCGGGCTATGAGCAGTTCTTC,TRBD2,.,TRBV4-3,TRBJ2-1
CASSLGRSGQGYGYTF,TGTGCCAGCAGCTTGGGGCGATCGGGACAGGGCTATGGCTACACCTTC,TRBD1,.,TRBV7-2,TRBJ1-2
CASSRSGTTNNEQFF,TGTGCCAGCTCACGTTCCGGGACTACCAACAATGAGCAGTTCTTC,TRBD2,.,TRBV18,TRBJ2-1
CASSQIQFGEKLFF,TGTGCCAGCAGCCAAATACAGTTTGGGGAAAAACTGTTTTTT,.,.,TRBV3-1/TRBV3-2,TRBJ1-4
CASSLGLAGGYSGELFF,TGTGCCAGCAGCTTAGGCCTAGCGGGAGGTTACTCCGGGGAGCTGTTTTTT,TRBD2,.,TRBV11-3,TRBJ2-2
CASSPGQGGETQYF,TGTGCCAGCTCACCGGGACAGGGGGGAGAGACCCAGTACTTC,TRBD1,.,TRBV18,TRBJ2-5
CASSTTGSGPNYEQYF,TGTGCCAGCAGCACGACCGGTAGCGGGCCTAACTACGAGCAGTACTTC,TRBD2,.,TRBV6-2/TRBV6-3,TRBJ2-7
CASSLEQDGYTF,TGTGCCAGCAGTTTAGAACAGGATGGCTACACCTTC,.,.,TRBV12-3/TRBV12-4,TRBJ1-2
CSVMRETQYF,TGCAGCGTTATGAGGGAGACCCAGTACTTC,.,.,TRBV29-1,TRBJ2-5
CASSVGQGQNTEAFF,TGTGCCAGCAGCGTGGGACAGGGCCAGAACACTGAAGCTTTCTTT,TRBD1,.,TRBV9,TRBJ1-1
CASSYETGSTEAFF,TGTGCCAGCAGCTATGAAACAGGGAGCACTGAAGCTTTCTTT,.,.,TRBV7-9,TRBJ1-1
CASKAWTGVYNEQFF,TGCGCCAGCAAGGCCTGGACAGGGGTCTACAATGAGCAGTTCTTC,TRBD1,once,TRBV5-1,TRBJ2-1
CASSLVGTNTEAFF,TGCGCCAGCAGCTTGGTTGGCACGAACACTGAAGCTTTCTTT,.,.,TRBV5-1,TRBJ1-1
CASSLATGSGNTIYF,TGTGCCAGCAGCTTGGCGACAGGGTCTGGAAACACCATATATTTT,TRBD1,.,TRBV7-2,TRBJ1-3
CASSLGGQTYNSPLHF,TGTGCCAGCAGCTTGGGGGGGCAGACCTATAATTCACCCCTCCACTTT,.,.,TRBV7-2,TRBJ1-6
CSVKSAQRNTEAFF,TGCAGCGTCAAGTCGGCACAGAGAAACACTGAAGCTTTCTTT,.,.,TRBV29-1,TRBJ1-1
CASSPMRGRNTEAFF,TGTGCCAGCAGCCCGATGAGAGGTCGGAACACTGAAGCTTTCTTT,.,.,TRBV7-6,TRBJ1-1
CASRAQGAKDTQYF,TGTGCCAGCAGAGCACAGGGGGCCAAAGATACGCAGTATTTT,TRBD1,.,TRBV6-5,TRBJ2-3
CATSDSTGTGHDEQYF,TGTGCCACCAGTGATTCTACCGGGACAGGGCATGACGAGCAGTACTTC,TRBD1,.,TRBV24-1,TRBJ2-7
CASSYRQGPNEQFF,TGTGCCAGCAGTTACCGGCAGGGGCCCAATGAGCAGTTCTTC,.,.,TRBV6-6,TRBJ2-1
CASSGQGRRSYEQYF,TGTGCCAGCAGCGGACAGGGTCGCAGGTCCTACGAGCAGTACTTC,TRBD1,.,TRBV9,TRBJ2-7
CASSYRQGMETQYF,TGTGCCAGCAGTTACCGCCAGGGGATGGAGACCCAGTACTTC,.,.,TRBV6-2/TRBV6-3,TRBJ2-5